The 21 T cell receptor beta chains listed next were all sequenced from one sample in a study of T cell responses to AZD1222 COVID-19 vaccine. Sequenced by immunoSEQ multiplex PCR; TCRdb stores in-frame clones only, minus some. The repertoire has roughly 71,000 clones, roughly 85% of them found once; the top ten carry around 21%. The sample was peripheral blood, taken on day 0 of AZD1222 vaccination. The receptors derive from an adult in good health.

This rearrangement joins TRBV4-1 to TRBJ1-6; 8 bases map to TRBD1. This CDR3 is built from 16 residues. After removal of 0 bases from V and 8 bases from J, the junction contained 6 bases not matched to a gene. CDR1 MGHRA and CDR2 YSYEKL come from the germline V gene. The CDR3 loop reads CASSQEWTGRYSPLHF. For the CDR3, the DNA is TGCGCCAGCAGCCAAGAATGGACAGGGCGCTATTCACCCCTCCACTTT.

This clone was recorded once. The chain joins TRBV5-6 to TRBJ2-5; a possible D gene is TRBD2 (7 bases). This CDR3 spans 17 amino acids. Deletions cut 1 base from V and 5 bases from J, with 21 bases between. CDR1 and CDR2 (germline): SGHDT, YYEEEE. CDR3 amino acids: CASSLTGGGRGAETQYF. The CDR3, as DNA: TGTGCCAGCAGCTTGACCGGGGGAGGCCGGGGGGCTGAGACCCAGTACTTC.

The genes are TRBV10-3 and TRBJ2-3, with 9 bases matching TRBD1. The germline CDR1 and CDR2 sequences are ENHRY and SYGVKD. This CDR3 comprises 15 residues. Unmatched junction bases numbered 14, after V lost 10 bases and J lost 6 bases. The CDR3 DNA follows: TGTGCCACAGATAGAGGACAGGGGTTGTCTGATACGCAGTATTTT. Translating gives CATDRGQGLSDTQYF.

V is TRBV2 and J is TRBJ1-2; 10 bases align to TRBD1. The germline V gene has CDR1 SNHLY and CDR2 FYNNEI. The ends lost 5 bases at V and 6 bases at J; junction bases unmatched: 12. This CDR3 has 16 amino acids. Written as DNA, the CDR3 is TGTGCCAGCAGTTTTGCTAAGACAGGGGGCGCGGATGGCTACACCTTC. It is translated as CASSFAKTGGADGYTF. The full variable domain, rest sourced from reference TRBV2 and TRBJ1-2, is EPEVTQTPSHQVTQMGQEVILRCVPISNHLYFYWYRQILGQKVEFLVSFYNNEISEKSEIFDDQFSVERPDGSNFTLKIRSTKLEDSAMYFCASSFAKTGGADGYTFGSGTRLTVV.

This chain links TRBV19 with TRBJ1-2; no reliable D call. This CDR3 contains 13 residues. The germline V gene has CDR1 LNHDA and CDR2 SQIVND (reference sequence). V was shortened by 0 bases and J by 1 base, with 3 bases between the two germline ends. Here the CDR3 reads CASSIDSNYGYTF. The CDR3 region has the DNA TGTGCCAGTAGTATAGATAGTAACTATGGCTACACCTTC.

This sequence joins TRBV9 and TRBJ1-2, with D uncertain. Looked up from germline, CDR1 is SGDLS and CDR2 is YYNGEE. V shed 6 bases and J shed 4 bases, with 16 bases lying between them. The CDR3 runs to 14 residues. CDR3 nucleotide sequence: TGTGCCAGCACCACCCAATCGGGCCCCTATGGCTACACCTTC. Translation gives CASTTQSGPYGYTF.

The V call is TRBV2, the J call TRBJ1-2; D is possibly TRBD1 (5 bases). V lost 3 bases and J 2 bases, leaving 13 bases between the germline ends. CDR3 size: 15 residues. From germline, CDR1 is SNHLY and CDR2 FYNNEI. The CDR3 region has the DNA TGTGCCAGCAGTGAGGAGAGGGGTGCGAACTATGGCTACACCTTC. Protein product: CASSEERGANYGYTF.

The genes are TRBV10-2 and TRBJ2-3; D is uncertain. This CDR3 contains 12 residues. Germline CDR1 reads WSHSY; CDR2 reads SAAADI. V lost 6 bases to trimming and J lost 9 bases, with 13 bases between them. Written as DNA, the CDR3 is TGCGCCAGCAGGAGAGGCGAGTACACGCAGTATTTT. This translates into CASRRGEYTQYF.

The chain uses TRBV3-1 (or the pseudogene TRBV3-2) and TRBJ1-2; possibly TRBD1 for D (5 bases). Trimming stripped 4 bases from V and 8 bases from J, with 26 bases between. CDR1 and CDR2 (germline): LGHDT, YNNKEL (reference sequence). The CDR3 is 17 residues long. The CDR3 spells CASSLWGEAIKGGGYTF. The CDR3 DNA reads TGTGCCAGCAGCCTTTGGGGGGAGGCCATCAAGGGTGGAGGCTACACCTTC.

This clone was seen a single time. The chain is built from TRBV28 and TRBJ1-4; D is possibly TRBD1 (6 bases). Germline values: CDR1 MDHEN, CDR2 SYDVKM. Trimming shortened V by 7 bases and J by 11 bases, and 20 bases separated the two germline ends. This CDR3 spans 14 amino acids. CDR3 sequence (DNA): TGTGCCAGCATCAAGGGCGGCGTAAGGGGGAAACTGTTTTTT. Translating it yields CASIKGGVRGKLFF.

The genes are TRBV5-1 and TRBJ1-6; no definite D call. The CDR3 runs to 14 residues. Trimming cost V 0 bases and J 7 bases, with 8 bases left between them. Germline CDR1 SGHRS, CDR2 YFSETQ. This CDR3 reads CASSLGQENSPLHF. CDR3 in DNA: TGCGCCAGCAGCTTGGGTCAGGAAAATTCACCCCTCCACTTT.

This rearrangement joins TRBV3-1 (or the pseudogene TRBV3-2) to TRBJ1-3, with D unresolved. The germline V gene has CDR1 LGHDT and CDR2 YNNKEL (reference sequence). V lost 1 base, J lost 4 bases, and 17 bases lay in between. This CDR3 is 17 amino acids long. CDR3 region: CASSQGGSSASGNTIYF. CDR3 nucleotides: TGTGCCAGCAGCCAAGGCGGGTCGAGCGCGTCCGGAAACACCATATATTTT.

The chain joins TRBV25-1 to TRBJ1-4; 7 bases fit TRBD1. From germline, CDR1 is MGHDK and CDR2 SYGVNS. V dropped 3 bases and J dropped 8; count of bases not matched to a gene: 12. The CDR3 spans 16 residues. The DNA for the CDR3 is TGTGCCAGCAGTGAGAGGAAGGGGGCCTTTGGAGAAAAACTGTTTTTT. It is translated as CASSERKGAFGEKLFF.

Only a few counts were recorded for this clone. The J gene is TRBJ1-6, the V gene TRBV3-1 (or the pseudogene TRBV3-2); D may be TRBD1 (6 bases). The CDR3 contains 16 residues. The ends were cut back, 1 base at V and 10 bases at J, with 17 bases in the middle. Germline assignment: CDR1 LGHDT and CDR2 YNNKEL (reference sequence). As DNA, the CDR3 is TGTGCCAGCAGCCAAGTAGCGACAGGCGGATTATCACCCCTCCACTTT. It translates to CASSQVATGGLSPLHF.

The chain joins TRBV5-1 to TRBJ1-1; D ambiguous. CDR3 length equals 13 residues. V lost 4 bases to trimming and J lost 2 bases, with 9 bases between them. The germline gives CDR1 SGHRS, CDR2 YFSETQ. DNA for the CDR3: TGCGCCAGCAGCGGAGGGTTAAACACTGAAGCTTTCTTT. Its translation is CASSGGLNTEAFF.

The V call is TRBV28, the J call TRBJ1-4, with D perhaps TRBD1 (6 bases). Germline CDR1 MDHEN, CDR2 SYDVKM. The V and J ends lost 5 bases and 1 base respectively, with 11 bases between them. The CDR3 consists of 15 residues. The CDR3 coding sequence is TGTGCCAGCAGTATAGGGGGTGGAACTAATGAAAAACTGTTTTTT. Protein product: CASSIGGGTNEKLFF.

The J gene is TRBJ2-2, the V gene TRBV27; D is possibly TRBD1 (6 bases). The CDR3 has 16 amino acids. Per the germline V gene, CDR1 is MNHEY and CDR2 is SMNVEV (reference sequence). Trimming removed 5 bases at V and 4 bases at J, with 17 bases between. Written as DNA, the CDR3 is TGTGCCAGCAGTGATAGACCCACAGGGATCACCGGGGAGCTGTTTTTT. This codes for CASSDRPTGITGELFF.

This chain uses TRBV6-5 with TRBJ1-2; 9 bases are shared with TRBD1. CDR1 and CDR2 from the germline V gene are MNHEY and SVGAGI. The CDR3 spans 14 residues. J lost 4 bases, V lost 6 bases, and 6 bases had no gene match. CDR3 amino acids: CASRLGTGIYGYTF. As DNA, the CDR3 is TGTGCCAGCAGGCTAGGGACAGGGATCTATGGCTACACCTTC.

This clone was counted only a few times. The J gene is TRBJ1-5, the V gene TRBV10-3, with D tentatively TRBD1 (5 bases). Germline CDR1 and CDR2: ENHRY and SYGVKD. The CDR3 is made up of 15 amino acids. Trimming removed 0 bases from V and 3 bases from J, with 9 bases in between. CDR3 DNA: TGTGCCATCAGTGAGTCGGGACCGCTCAATCAGCCCCAGCATTTT. This sequence encodes CAISESGPLNQPQHF.

The V and J genes are TRBV11-3 and TRBJ1-3, with 9 nucleotides matching TRBD1. Germline V gene lookup returns CDR1 SGHNT and CDR2 YENEEA. J lost 9 bases, V lost 5 bases, and 8 bases had no gene match. CDR3 length: 14 amino acids. The CDR3 coding sequence is TGTGCCAGCAGCGTGGACAGGGGATGGGGCACCATATATTTT. This codes for CASSVDRGWGTIYF.

The rearrangement uses TRBV11-3 and TRBJ2-7; no clear D gene. CDR1 SGHNT and CDR2 YENEEA come from the germline V gene. V lost 1 base to trimming and J lost 7 bases, with 14 bases between them. The CDR3 totals 14 residues. CDR3 amino acids: CASSLGRTPGEQYF. DNA for the CDR3: TGTGCCAGCAGCTTAGGTCGGACCCCAGGAGAGCAGTACTTC.